Shown below are 13 T cell receptor beta chains from a single sample sequenced in a study of CD8+ T cells in alopecia areata. RNA extraction was followed by reverse transcription into cDNA, which acted as the sequencing template. The assay was immunoSEQ multiplex PCR, and TCRdb's table has in-frame clones only and misses some. The sample includes some 110,000 clones, 35% to 45% of them seen just once. Sequenced sample: CD4+ T cells sorted from blood. The receptors shown here come from a human donor with alopecia areata.

This clone showed up just a few times. The chain has TRBV11-2 and TRBJ1-3; D might be TRBD1 (5 bases). The CDR3 sequence is 15 residues long. Trimming took 1 base from V and 7 from J, leaving 14 bases between them. Germline loops: CDR1 SGHAT, CDR2 FQNNGV. CDR3 residues: CASSLVSGFANTIYF. The DNA of the CDR3 is TGTGCCAGCAGCTTAGTTTCAGGGTTTGCGAACACCATATATTTT.

This clone was seen only a few times. This chain connects TRBV30 to TRBJ2-1; tentative D call: TRBD2 (5 bases). The CDR3 runs 13 residues. V lost 5 bases and J lost 2, with 10 bases in between. Germline CDR1 reads GTSNPN; CDR2 reads SVGIG (reference sequence). The CDR3 loop is CAWGRGPYNEQFF. The CDR3 DNA reads as TGTGCCTGGGGGAGAGGGCCCTACAATGAGCAGTTCTTC.

The CDR3 loop reads CASSYESTGTDAIQYF. CDR3 nucleotides: TGTGCCAGCAGTTACGAGTCGACAGGGACGGACGCCATTCAGTACTTC. This chain joins TRBV6-6 and TRBJ2-4; 7 bases match TRBD1. The J segment lost 9 bases and the V segment lost 2 bases, leaving 13 bases of the junction unmatched. Germline values: CDR1 MNHNY, CDR2 SVGAGI (reference sequence). The CDR3 is 16 amino acids.

Only a few counts were recorded for this clone. The chain uses TRBV7-2 and TRBJ2-5; D is possibly TRBD1 or TRBD2 (5 bases each). V shed 5 bases and J shed 0 bases, with 13 bases lying between them. This CDR3 region has 15 residues. Germline CDR1 SGHTA, CDR2 FQGNSA. CDR3 sequence: CASSPAGTYQETQYF. The CDR3 DNA follows: TGTGCCAGCAGCCCTGCCGGGACGTACCAAGAGACCCAGTACTTC.

This chain joins TRBV29-1 and TRBJ2-4; TRBD2 aligns across 7 bases. This CDR3 has 14 amino acids. J gave up 8 bases and V 4 bases, and 11 bases lay outside the gene matches. CDR1 and CDR2 from the germline V gene are SQVTM and ANQGSEA. This CDR3 is CSVAATAGRDIQYF. The CDR3, as DNA: TGCAGCGTTGCTGCGACAGCGGGGCGTGACATTCAGTACTTC.

There are a few counts of this clone. The chain links TRBV29-1 to TRBJ2-1; perhaps TRBD1 as D (6 bases). Germline assignment: CDR1 SQVTM and CDR2 ANQGSEA. CDR3 size: 13 residues. Trimming stripped 6 bases from V and 7 bases from J, with 16 bases between. CDR3 residues: CSVPATGQNEQFF. CDR3 coding DNA: TGCAGCGTCCCAGCAACAGGGCAAAATGAGCAGTTCTTC.

Notes on this clone: The missing conserved phenylalanine or tryptophan at the end of this CDR3 makes a read error likely. Because the CDR3's place on the DNA is in doubt, the DNA is left out and the CDR3 is given as listed by TCRdb. This chain connects TRBV15 to TRBJ2-7; the D call in the table, TRBD2, was not verified against the DNA. From germline, CDR1 is LNHNV and CDR2 YYDKDF (reference sequence). A total of 11 residues make up the CDR3, ends included. CDR3 sequence reads: CATRPTSGSSS.

The chain has TRBV4-3 and TRBJ2-3, with 7 bases that match TRBD1. Germline CDR1 is LGHNA and CDR2 is YSLEER. V was clipped by 4 bases and J by 10 bases; unmatched bases: 11. The CDR3 is 14 residues long. The CDR3 is CASSPRSQQGPQYF. The CDR3 DNA follows: TGCGCCAGCAGCCCGAGGTCCCAACAGGGGCCGCAGTATTTT.

The rearrangement joins TRBV19 to TRBJ2-3, with D perhaps matching TRBD1 (5 bases). In germline, CDR1 is LNHDA, CDR2 SQIVND (reference sequence). V lost 2 bases and J lost 2, with 14 bases in between. The CDR3 has 16 amino acids. CDR3 nucleotides: TGTGCCAGTAGTATACAGGGCGTCAGACTCACAGATACGCAGTATTTT. Protein product: CASSIQGVRLTDTQYF.

V is TRBV5-1 and J is TRBJ2-6; 12 bases agree with TRBD2. The CDR3 is made up of 18 amino acids. Germline-derived CDR1 and CDR2 are SGHRS and YFSETQ. Trimming removed 4 bases from V and 1 base from J; junction bases left unmatched: 6. CDR3: CASSPRTSGESGANVLTF. In nucleotides, the CDR3 is TGCGCCAGCAGCCCAAGGACTAGCGGGGAATCTGGGGCCAACGTCCTGACTTTC.

This clone turned up a few times. J is TRBJ2-5 and V is TRBV7-9; the D gene could be TRBD1 or TRBD2 (5 bases each). Germline CDR1 reads SEHNR; CDR2 reads FQNEAQ (reference sequence). This CDR3 comprises 14 residues. Trimming took 5 bases from V and 4 from J, leaving 14 bases between them. The CDR3, as DNA: TGTGCCAGCAGCCTCTGGGACGGGCTAGAGACCCAGTACTTC. Translating it yields CASSLWDGLETQYF.

This clone occurred a few times. CDR3: CASSNGGLNYF. The CDR3 nucleotides read TGTGCCAGCAGTAACGGGGGGCTCAACTATTTT. V is TRBV6-5 and J is TRBJ2-3; weak D call: TRBD2 (7 bases). There are 11 residues in the CDR3. Germline V gene data show CDR1 as MNHEY and CDR2 as SVGAGI. V lost 5 bases and J lost 15, with 15 bases in between.

The chain joins TRBV27 to TRBJ2-1, with 10 bases lining up with TRBD1. The CDR3 has 16 amino acids. With V trimmed by 5 bases and J by 6 bases, 10 bases remained unmatched. In germline, CDR1 is MNHEY, CDR2 SMNVEV (reference sequence). The CDR3 DNA reads TGTGCCAGCAGTCCGAGGGACAGGGGTCTTTCCAATGAGCAGTTCTTC. It codes for CASSPRDRGLSNEQFF.